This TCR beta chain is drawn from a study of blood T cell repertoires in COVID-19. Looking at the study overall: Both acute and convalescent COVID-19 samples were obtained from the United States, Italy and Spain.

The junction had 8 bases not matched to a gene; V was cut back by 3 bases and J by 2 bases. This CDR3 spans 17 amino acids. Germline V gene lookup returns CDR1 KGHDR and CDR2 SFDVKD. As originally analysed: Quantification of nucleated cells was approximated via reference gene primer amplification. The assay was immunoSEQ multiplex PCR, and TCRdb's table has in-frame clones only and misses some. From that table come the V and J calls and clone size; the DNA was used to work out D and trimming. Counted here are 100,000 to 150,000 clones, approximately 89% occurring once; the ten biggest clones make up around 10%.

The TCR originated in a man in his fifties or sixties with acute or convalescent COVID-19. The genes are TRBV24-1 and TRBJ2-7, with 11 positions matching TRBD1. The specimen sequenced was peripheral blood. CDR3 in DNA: TGTGCCACCAGTGATGGCTCCCCGGGACAGGGGGCCTACGAGCAGTACTTC. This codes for CATSDGSPGQGAYEQYF.